The present T cell receptor beta chain was sequenced within a study of Ad26.COV2.S vaccination and SARS-CoV-2 variants. Background on the study: Intramuscular Ad26.COV2.S doses were given once or twice, 56 days apart.

The CDR3 extends over 14 amino acids. Per germline, CDR1 LNHDA and CDR2 SQIVND (reference sequence). The V and J ends lost 8 bases and 2 bases, in that order; junction bases with no gene match: 6. Whole-study findings and limits: The study found similar non-spike TCR breadth in vaccine and placebo recipients. Following vaccination, spike-specific CD8+ and CD4+ T cell responses reportedly exhibited substantial breadth.

TCRdb's table, derived via immunoSEQ multiplex PCR, lists solely in-frame clones and lacks some. The table includes 320,000 or so clones, 85% to 90% detected once. Treatment of the sample: about 20 received Ad26.COV2.S at low or high dose, single or two shots; about 5 received placebo; per-sample allocation not given. Sampling took place 63 days after the first vaccine or placebo injection. With respect to this clone: Its antigen is still unknown.

This sequence originates from a person aged 18-60 years who received the Ad26.COV2.S COVID-19 vaccine or a placebo. Material: peripheral blood, obtained in a trial of Ad26.COV2.S vaccine versus placebo. The V gene is TRBV19, the J gene TRBJ1-2; 9 nucleotides match TRBD1. The CDR3 DNA reads as TGTGCCAGTGGGCGGACAGGGGACAACTATGGCTACACCTTC. It translates to CASGRTGDNYGYTF.